Presented here are 8 T cell receptor beta chains from one specimen sequenced in a study of blood T cell repertoires in COVID-19. The table came from immunoSEQ multiplex PCR; TCRdb's copy has only in-frame clones and leaves some out. The table has 390,000 or so clones, 89% seen once. Material: peripheral blood. All receptors derive from a woman aged 30 to 39 with COVID-19, enrolled during active disease.

The chain is built from TRBV15 and TRBJ2-5; TRBD2 matches 8 bases. V dropped 0 bases and J dropped 0; count of bases not matched to a gene: 3. The CDR3 covers 16 residues. From germline, CDR1 is LNHNV and CDR2 YYDKDF (reference sequence). This chain's CDR3 is CATSRDLAGYQETQYF. The CDR3 DNA follows: TGTGCCACCAGCAGAGATCTAGCGGGCTACCAAGAGACCCAGTACTTC.

This chain uses TRBV7-2 with TRBJ1-1; the D is unclear. The CDR3 runs to 14 residues. V was shortened by 2 bases and J by 4 bases, with 11 bases between the two germline ends. CDR1 is SGHTA and CDR2 is FQGNSA in the germline V gene. The CDR3: CASSLTVGITEAFF. In DNA, the CDR3 is TGTGCCAGCAGCTTAACAGTAGGAATCACTGAAGCTTTCTTT.

This chain connects TRBV4-3 to TRBJ2-3; D may be TRBD1 (5 bases). CDR1 and CDR2 (germline): LGHNA, YSLEER. V was trimmed by 0 bases and J by 8 bases, leaving 12 bases between them. The CDR3 totals 14 residues. CDR3 nucleotide sequence: TGCGCCAGCAGCCAAGAGGCAGACAGTGCTACGCAGTATTTT. Its translation: CASSQEADSATQYF.

This clone was counted once. This chain joins TRBV6-5 and TRBJ2-2; D remains unclear. The germline V gene encodes CDR1 MNHEY and CDR2 SVGAGI. V was pared by 7 bases and J by 5 bases, with 17 bases between. CDR3 size: 15 residues. The CDR3 sequence is CASTGSRFRTGELFF. CDR3 sequence (DNA): TGTGCCAGCACCGGCTCGCGGTTCAGAACCGGGGAGCTGTTTTTT.

The chain links TRBV11-3 to TRBJ2-1; 14 nucleotides line up with TRBD2. This CDR3 spans 15 amino acids. Trimming removed 3 bases from V and 7 bases from J; junction bases left unmatched: 2. Germline V lookup: CDR1 SGHNT, CDR2 YENEEA. CDR3 amino acids: CASSFRLAGGNEQFF. The DNA for the CDR3 is TGTGCCAGCAGCTTTAGACTAGCGGGAGGGAATGAGCAGTTCTTC.

CDR3 nucleotide sequence: TGTGCCAGCAGTGAATTACAGGACAATCAGCCCCAGCATTTT. This translates into CASSELQDNQPQHF. The gene calls are TRBV2 and TRBJ1-5; D is possibly TRBD1 (5 bases). The ends were cut back, 2 bases at V and 3 bases at J, with 8 bases in the middle. CDR1 is SNHLY, CDR2 FYNNEI, per germline. This CDR3 is built from 14 residues.

In its sample, this clone was seen once. V gene TRBV5-4 combines with J gene TRBJ1-4; weak D call: TRBD1 (6 bases). Between the trimmed V and J ends, which lost 0 bases and 6 bases, there was a span of 18 bases. Germline assignment: CDR1 SGHNT and CDR2 YYREEE (reference sequence). This CDR3 is built from 17 residues. This chain's CDR3 is CASSLDGGALGDEKLFF. Written as DNA, the CDR3 is TGTGCCAGCAGCTTGGATGGGGGGGCGTTGGGAGATGAAAAACTGTTTTTT.

The chain carries TRBV9 and TRBJ1-5; no reliable D call. The CDR3 consists of 14 residues. The germline CDR1 and CDR2 sequences are SGDLS and YYNGEE. V was cut by 2 bases and J by 3 bases, with 9 bases left in between. The CDR3 protein is CASSVGDPNQPQHF. The CDR3 DNA reads as TGTGCCAGCAGCGTCGGGGATCCCAATCAGCCCCAGCATTTT.